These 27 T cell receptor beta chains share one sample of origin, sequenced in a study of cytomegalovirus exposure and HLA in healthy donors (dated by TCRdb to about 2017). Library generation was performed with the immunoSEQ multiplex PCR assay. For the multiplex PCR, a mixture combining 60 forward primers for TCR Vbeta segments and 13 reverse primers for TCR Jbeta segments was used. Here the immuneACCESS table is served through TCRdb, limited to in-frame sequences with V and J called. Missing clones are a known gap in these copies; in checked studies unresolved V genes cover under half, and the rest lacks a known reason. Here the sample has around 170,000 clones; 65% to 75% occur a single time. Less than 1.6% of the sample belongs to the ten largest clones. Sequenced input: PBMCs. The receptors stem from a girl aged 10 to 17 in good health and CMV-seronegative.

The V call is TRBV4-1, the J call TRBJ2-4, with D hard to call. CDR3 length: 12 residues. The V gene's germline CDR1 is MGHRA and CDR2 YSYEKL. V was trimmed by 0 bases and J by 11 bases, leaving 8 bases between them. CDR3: CASSQDELLQYF. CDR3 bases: TGCGCCAGCAGCCAAGACGAGCTTCTTCAGTACTTC.

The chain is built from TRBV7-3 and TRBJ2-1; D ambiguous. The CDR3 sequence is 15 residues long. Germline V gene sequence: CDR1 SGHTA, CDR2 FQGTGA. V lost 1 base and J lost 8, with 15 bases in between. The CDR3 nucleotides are TGTGCCAGCAGCTTAAGTCCCGCCCTAGGCCATGAGCAGTTCTTC. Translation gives CASSLSPALGHEQFF.

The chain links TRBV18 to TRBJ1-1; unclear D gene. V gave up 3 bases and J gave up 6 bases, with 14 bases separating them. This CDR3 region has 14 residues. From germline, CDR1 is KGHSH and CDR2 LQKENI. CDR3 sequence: CASSPGRPPAEAFF. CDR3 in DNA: TGTGCCAGCTCACCGGGCAGGCCGCCGGCTGAAGCTTTCTTT.

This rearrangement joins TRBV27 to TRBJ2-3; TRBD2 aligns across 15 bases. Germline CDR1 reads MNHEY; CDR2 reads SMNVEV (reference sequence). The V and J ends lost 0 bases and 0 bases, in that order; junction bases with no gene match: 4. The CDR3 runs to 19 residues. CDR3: CASSLSRGLAGGSTDTQYF. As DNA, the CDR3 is TGTGCCAGCAGTTTATCCCGAGGACTAGCGGGGGGGAGCACAGATACGCAGTATTTT.

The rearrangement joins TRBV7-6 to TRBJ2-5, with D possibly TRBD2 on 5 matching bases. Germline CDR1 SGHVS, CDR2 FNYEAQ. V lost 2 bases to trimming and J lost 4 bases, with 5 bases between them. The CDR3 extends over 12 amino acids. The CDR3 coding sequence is TGTGCCAGCAGCTTAAGCGGAGAGACCCAGTACTTC. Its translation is CASSLSGETQYF.

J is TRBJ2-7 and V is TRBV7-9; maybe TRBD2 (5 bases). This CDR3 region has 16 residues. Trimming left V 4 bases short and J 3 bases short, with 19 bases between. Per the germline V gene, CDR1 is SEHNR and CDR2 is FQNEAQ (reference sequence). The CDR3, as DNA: TGTGCCAGCAGCTCTACATGGGCGGGCGAACTCTACGAGCAGTACTTC. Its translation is CASSSTWAGELYEQYF.

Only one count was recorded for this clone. The DNA of the CDR3 is TGTGCCAGCAGTTACTCGAGGAAAGAGACCCAGTACTTC. Translation: CASSYSRKETQYF. This sequence joins TRBV6-5 and TRBJ2-5; D uncertain. This CDR3 is built from 13 residues. The germline CDR1 and CDR2 sequences are MNHEY and SVGAGI. V gave up 0 bases and J gave up 3 bases, with 5 bases separating them.

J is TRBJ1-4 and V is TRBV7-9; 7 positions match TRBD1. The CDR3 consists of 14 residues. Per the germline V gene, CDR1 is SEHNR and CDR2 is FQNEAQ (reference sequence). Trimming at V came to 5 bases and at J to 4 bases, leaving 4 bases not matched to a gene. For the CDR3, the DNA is TGTGCCAGCAGCCGGGACAGCTTTAATGAAAAACTGTTTTTT. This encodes CASSRDSFNEKLFF.

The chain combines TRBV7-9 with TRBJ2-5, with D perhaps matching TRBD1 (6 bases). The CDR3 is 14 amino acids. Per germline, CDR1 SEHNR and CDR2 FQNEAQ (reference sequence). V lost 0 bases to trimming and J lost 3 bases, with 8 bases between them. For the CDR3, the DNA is TGTGCCAGCAGCTTAGCGCAGGGGAAAGAGACCCAGTACTTC. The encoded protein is CASSLAQGKETQYF.

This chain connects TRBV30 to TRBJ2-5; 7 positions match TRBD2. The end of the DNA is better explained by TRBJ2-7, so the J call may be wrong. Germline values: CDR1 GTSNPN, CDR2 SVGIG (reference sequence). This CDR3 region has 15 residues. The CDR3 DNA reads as TGTGCCTGGAGCGGCGGGGGATCAGTCGTCTACGAGCAGTACTTC. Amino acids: CAWSGGGSVVYEQYF.

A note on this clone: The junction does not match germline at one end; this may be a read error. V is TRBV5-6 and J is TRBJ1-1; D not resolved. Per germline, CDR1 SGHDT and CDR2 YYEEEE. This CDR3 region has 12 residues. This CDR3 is CASSFENAEAFF. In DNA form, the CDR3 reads TGTGCCAGCAGCTTCGAGAACGCTGAAGCTTTCTTT.

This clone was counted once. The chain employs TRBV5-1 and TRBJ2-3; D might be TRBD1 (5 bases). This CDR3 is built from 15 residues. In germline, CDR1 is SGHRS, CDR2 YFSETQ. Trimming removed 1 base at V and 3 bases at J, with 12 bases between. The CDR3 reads CASSLQGAGTDTQYF. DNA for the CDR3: TGCGCCAGCAGCTTGCAAGGGGCTGGAACAGATACGCAGTATTTT. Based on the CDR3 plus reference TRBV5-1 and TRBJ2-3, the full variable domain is KAGVTQTPRYLIKTRGQQVTLSCSPISGHRSVSWYQQTPGQGLQFLFEYFSETQRNKGNFPGRFSGRQFSNSRSEMNVSTLELGDSALYLCASSLQGAGTDTQYFGPGTRLTVL.

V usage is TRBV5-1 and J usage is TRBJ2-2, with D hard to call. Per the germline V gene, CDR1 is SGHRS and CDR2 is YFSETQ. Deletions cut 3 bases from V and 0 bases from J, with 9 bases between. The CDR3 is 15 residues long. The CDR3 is CASSSQSPNTGELFF. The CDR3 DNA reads TGCGCCAGCAGCTCGCAGTCCCCGAACACCGGGGAGCTGTTTTTT.

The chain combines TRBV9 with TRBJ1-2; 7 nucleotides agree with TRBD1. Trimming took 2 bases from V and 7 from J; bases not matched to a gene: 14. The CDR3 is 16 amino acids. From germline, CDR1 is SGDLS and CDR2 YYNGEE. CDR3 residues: CASSVLVDTGDRGYTF. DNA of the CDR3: TGTGCCAGCAGCGTCTTAGTAGATACAGGGGATCGTGGCTACACCTTC.

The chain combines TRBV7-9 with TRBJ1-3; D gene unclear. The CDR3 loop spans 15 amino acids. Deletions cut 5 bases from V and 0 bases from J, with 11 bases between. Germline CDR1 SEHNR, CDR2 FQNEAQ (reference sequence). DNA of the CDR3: TGTGCCAGCAGCCCCAGCGGTGCCTCTGGAAACACCATATATTTT. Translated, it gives CASSPSGASGNTIYF.

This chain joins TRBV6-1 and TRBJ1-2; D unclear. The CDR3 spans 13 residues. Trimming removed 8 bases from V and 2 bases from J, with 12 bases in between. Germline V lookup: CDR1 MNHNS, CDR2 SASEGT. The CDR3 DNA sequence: TGTGCCAGCCGTAAAGGAGGCAACTATGGCTACACCTTC. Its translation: CASRKGGNYGYTF.

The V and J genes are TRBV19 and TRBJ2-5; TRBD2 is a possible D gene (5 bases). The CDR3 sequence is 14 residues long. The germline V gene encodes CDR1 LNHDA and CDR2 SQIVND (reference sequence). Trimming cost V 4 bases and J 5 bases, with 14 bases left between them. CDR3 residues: CASSTRTSLETQYF. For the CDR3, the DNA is TGTGCCAGTAGTACCCGCACTAGTTTGGAGACCCAGTACTTC.

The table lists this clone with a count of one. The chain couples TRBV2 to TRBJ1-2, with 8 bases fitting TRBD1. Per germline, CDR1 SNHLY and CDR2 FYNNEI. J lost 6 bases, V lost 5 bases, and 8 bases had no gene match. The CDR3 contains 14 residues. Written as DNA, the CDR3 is TGTGCCAGCAGTAGACTCAGGGGGCAGAATGGCTACACCTTC. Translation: CASSRLRGQNGYTF.

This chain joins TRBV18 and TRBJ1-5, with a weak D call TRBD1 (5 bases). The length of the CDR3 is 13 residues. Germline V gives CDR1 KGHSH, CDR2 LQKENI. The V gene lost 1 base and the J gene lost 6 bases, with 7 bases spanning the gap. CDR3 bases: TGTGCCAGCTCACCACAGCAGGGTCAGCCCCAGCATTTT. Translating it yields CASSPQQGQPQHF. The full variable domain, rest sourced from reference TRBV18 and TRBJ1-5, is NAGVMQNPRHLVRRRGQEARLRCSPMKGHSHVYWYRQLPEEGLKFMVYLQKENIIDESGMPKERFSAEFPKEGPSILRIQQVVRGDSAAYFCASSPQQGQPQHFGDGTRLSIL.

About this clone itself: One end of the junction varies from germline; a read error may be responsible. The CDR3 nucleotides read TGTGCTAGCAGCTCCAGAGCCGGGGACGAGCAGTACTTC. It specifies CASSSRAGDEQYF. The rearrangement joins TRBV7-7 to TRBJ2-7, with a possible D match to TRBD2 (5 bases). The CDR3 extends over 13 amino acids. CDR1 and CDR2 from the germline V gene are SSHAT and FNYEAQ (reference sequence).

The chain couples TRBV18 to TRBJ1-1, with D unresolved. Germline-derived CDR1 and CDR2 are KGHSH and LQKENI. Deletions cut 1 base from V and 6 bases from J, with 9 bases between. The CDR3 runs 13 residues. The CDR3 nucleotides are TGTGCCAGCTCACCACTGGGAGGTTCTGAAGCTTTCTTT. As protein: CASSPLGGSEAFF.

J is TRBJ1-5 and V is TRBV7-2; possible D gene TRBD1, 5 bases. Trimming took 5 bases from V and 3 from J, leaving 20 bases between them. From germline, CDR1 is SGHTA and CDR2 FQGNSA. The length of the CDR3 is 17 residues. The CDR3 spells CASSPGEGRRANQPQHF. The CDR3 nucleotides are TGTGCCAGCAGCCCCGGCGAGGGACGGAGGGCCAATCAGCCCCAGCATTTT.

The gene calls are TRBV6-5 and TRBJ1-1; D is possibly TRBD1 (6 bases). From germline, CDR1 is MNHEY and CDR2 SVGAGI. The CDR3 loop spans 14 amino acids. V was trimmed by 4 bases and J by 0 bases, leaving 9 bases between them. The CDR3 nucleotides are TGTGCCAGCAGTTGGGGACAAATGAACACTGAAGCTTTCTTT. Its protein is CASSWGQMNTEAFF.

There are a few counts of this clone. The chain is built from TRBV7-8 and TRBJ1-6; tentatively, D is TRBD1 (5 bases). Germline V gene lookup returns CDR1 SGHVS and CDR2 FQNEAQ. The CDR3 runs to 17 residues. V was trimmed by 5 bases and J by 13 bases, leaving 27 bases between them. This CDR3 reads CASSRPGGGQLYTPLHF. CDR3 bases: TGTGCCAGCAGCCGGCCCGGGGGAGGGCAGCTTTATACCCCCCTCCACTTT.

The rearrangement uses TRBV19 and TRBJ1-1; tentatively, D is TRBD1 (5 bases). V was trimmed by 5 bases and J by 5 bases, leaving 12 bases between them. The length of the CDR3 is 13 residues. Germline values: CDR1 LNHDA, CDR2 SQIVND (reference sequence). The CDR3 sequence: CASSPSGGTEAFF. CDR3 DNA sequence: TGTGCCAGTAGTCCCAGCGGGGGTACTGAAGCTTTCTTT.

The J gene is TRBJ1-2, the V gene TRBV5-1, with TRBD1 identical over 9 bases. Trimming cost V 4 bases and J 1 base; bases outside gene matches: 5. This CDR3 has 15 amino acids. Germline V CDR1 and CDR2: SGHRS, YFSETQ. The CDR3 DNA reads TGCGCCAGCAGCGGGCCGGGACAGGGTAACTATGGCTACACCTTC. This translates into CASSGPGQGNYGYTF.

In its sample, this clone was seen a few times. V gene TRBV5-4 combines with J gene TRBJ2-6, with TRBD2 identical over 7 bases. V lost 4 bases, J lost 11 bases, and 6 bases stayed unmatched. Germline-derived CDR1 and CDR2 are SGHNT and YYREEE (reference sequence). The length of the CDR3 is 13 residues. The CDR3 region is CASSLRGGHVLTF. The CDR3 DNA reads TGTGCCAGCAGCCTACGCGGGGGACACGTCCTGACTTTC.